These T cell receptor beta chains were read from a single sample in a study of breast tumors, draining lymph nodes, adjacent tissues. TCRdb passed the multiplex PCR reads through MiXCR, listing each CDR3 protein once. The sample has about 140,000 distinct CDR3 sequences; approximately 32% are singletons. The sample comprised axillary lymph node tissue. The origin of the receptors is a female donor with breast cancer. Some clones in this sample may be carry-over from other donors' samples. Each CDR3 is given with its conserved first and last residue.

J: TRBJ2-2; V: TRBV27; CDR3: CASSFLAGGLPGELFF
J: TRBJ2-3; V: TRBV5-1; CDR3: CASSLAQSTDTQYF
J: TRBJ2-2; V: TRBV4-3; CDR3: CASSQEGGYGDTGELFF
J: TRBJ2-5; V: TRBV29-1; CDR3: CSVGTGKGETQYF
J: TRBJ1-6; V: TRBV6-1; CDR3: CASSERGRLEVSPLHF
J: TRBJ2-5; V: TRBV5-1; CDR3: CASSPDRGVQETQYF
J: TRBJ1-4; V: TRBV20-1; CDR3: CSARFRPIPMVKEKLFF
J: TRBJ2-3; V: TRBV7-9; CDR3: CASSLKPGTDTQYF
J: TRBJ2-3; V: TRBV2; CDR3: CASRPHSTDTQYF
J: TRBJ1-4; V: TRBV7-7; CDR3: CASSAGTGGREKLFF
J: TRBJ2-3; V: TRBV6-2/TRBV6-3; CDR3: CASRGTSTDTQYF
J: TRBJ1-2; V: TRBV4-2; CDR3: CASSPRNGEDSYGYTF
J: TRBJ2-6; V: TRBV29-1; CDR3: CSVRLSGANVLTF
J: TRBJ2-1; V: TRBV6-6; CDR3: CASSHSPPSGGTGEQFF
J: TRBJ2-1; V: TRBV29-1; CDR3: CSGHTDYNEQFF
J: TRBJ2-1; V: TRBV6-5; CDR3: CASSYVSPGSNEQFF
J: TRBJ1-6; V: TRBV20-1; CDR3: CSAYPQGDSPLHF
J: TRBJ2-3; V: TRBV5-6; CDR3: CASILTGSDTQYF
J: TRBJ1-2; V: TRBV5-1; CDR3: CASSLDGQAFVQGYTF
J: TRBJ2-5; V: TRBV6-2/TRBV6-3; CDR3: CASIAQETQYF
J: TRBJ1-6; V: TRBV3-1; CDR3: CASSQVVGVPLHF
J: TRBJ1-2; V: TRBV7-9; CDR3: CASSRSTGGYGYTF
J: TRBJ2-3; V: TRBV7-2; CDR3: CASSLALSGGGSDTQYF
J: TRBJ2-2; V: TRBV19; CDR3: CASNSGQGAIGELFF
J: TRBJ2-2; V: TRBV5-1; CDR3: CASSLGSVVTGELFF
J: TRBJ2-2; V: TRBV7-9; CDR3: CASSWKGQNTGELFF
J: TRBJ2-1; V: TRBV5-1; CDR3: CASSLAWDSYNEQFF
J: TRBJ1-6; V: TRBV6-5; CDR3: CASSYSISRENSPLHF